The text below deals with one TCR beta chain. Its specificity is unknown. These data are taken from a study of cytomegalovirus exposure and HLA in healthy donors. Study information: Early release data held 75 million to 90 million unique TCRs from HLA-typed donors.

Study results and limitations: Analyzed later, association rates of TCRs varied across HLA loci, with DRB1 most and HLA-C fewest. As was reported, the HLA-A and HLA-B alleles of most subjects were accurately predicted from TCR beta sequences.

PCR primers comprised 60 Vbeta and 13 Jbeta primers. Sequencing used immunoSEQ multiplex PCR; TCRdb keeps in-frame clones, though not all of them. The sample holds around 100,000 clones, less than 80% seen once. CDR3 length: 16 residues. The trim removed 4 bases at V and 5 bases at J, leaving 14 bases unmatched. Germline V gene data show CDR1 as SGHDN and CDR2 as FVKESK. This clonotype was sampled from a woman aged 30 to 39 in good health and CMV-seronegative. Source material: PBMCs. This chain joins TRBV14 and TRBJ2-7; 7 bases fit TRBD2. The CDR3 is CASSPRAGTNYHEQYF. In DNA, the CDR3 is TGTGCCAGCAGCCCCCGGGCAGGGACTAATTACCACGAGCAGTACTTC.